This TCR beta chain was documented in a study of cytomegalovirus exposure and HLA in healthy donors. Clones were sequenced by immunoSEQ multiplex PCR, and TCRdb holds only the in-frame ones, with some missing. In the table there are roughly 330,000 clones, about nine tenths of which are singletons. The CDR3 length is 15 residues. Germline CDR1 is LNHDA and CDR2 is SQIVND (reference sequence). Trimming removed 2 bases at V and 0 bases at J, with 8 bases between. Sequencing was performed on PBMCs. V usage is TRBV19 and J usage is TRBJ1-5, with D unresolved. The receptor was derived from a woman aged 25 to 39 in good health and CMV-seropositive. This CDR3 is CASSITFLSNQPQHF. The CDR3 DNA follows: TGTGCCAGTAGTATAACGTTCCTTAGCAATCAGCCCCAGCATTTT.